This T cell receptor beta chain is drawn from a study of blood T cell repertoires in COVID-19. Across the study: The origin of the acute and convalescent COVID-19 samples was the United States, Italy and Spain. Nucleic acid was either cDNA or gDNA, and it came from T cells, B-cell-depleted T cells, or PBMCs.

Trimming removed 4 bases at V and 4 bases at J, with 12 bases between. The CDR3 is 14 residues long. From germline, CDR1 is MNHNS and CDR2 SASEGT. In the source study's methods: The authors estimated nucleated cell counts from reference gene primer amplification. Clones were sequenced by immunoSEQ multiplex PCR, and TCRdb holds only the in-frame ones, with some missing. V and J calls and clone size follow that table, whereas D and trimming were derived from the DNA. The table has roughly 260,000 clones, about 87% seen once; the top ten hold 3.7%. The chain joins TRBV6-1 to TRBJ2-3, with D perhaps TRBD1 (6 bases). Sample: peripheral blood. The source is a middle-aged woman with acute or convalescent COVID-19. CDR3 in DNA: TGTGCCAGCAGTGGAGCAGGGGCCGCAGATACGCAGTATTTT. Translated, it gives CASSGAGAADTQYF.